This TCR beta chain was sequenced in a study of cytomegalovirus exposure and HLA in healthy donors. Study-level background: Inside one of the first data releases sat about 85 million unique TCRs taken from HLA-typed donors. General study points: Upon later analysis, HLA-associated TCR beta chains proved more clonally expanded than other, equally common chains. An Asian-associated ancestry cluster reportedly showed fewer N-insertions than the roughly 700-donor mean in a later analysis.

Germline V gene data show CDR1 as SGHNT and CDR2 as YYREEE (reference sequence). This CDR3 is built from 13 residues. V lost 5 bases and J 2 bases, leaving 9 bases between the germline ends. Amplification used 60 Vbeta primers and 13 Jbeta primers. Generated by immunoSEQ multiplex PCR, the TCRdb table keeps only in-frame clones and is missing some. Counted here are about 160,000 clones, approximately 76% occurring once; the ten biggest clones make up 1.2% to 1.5%. This clone was picked up a small number of times. Its specificity is not known. The clonotype was recovered from a man in his sixties in good health and CMV-seronegative. Material for sequencing was PBMCs. The chain couples TRBV5-4 to TRBJ2-3; TRBD2 might be the D (5 bases). The CDR3 DNA reads as TGTGCCAGCAGTCCGGGGTACACAGATACGCAGTATTTT. It encodes CASSPGYTDTQYF.